The source of this TCR beta chain is a study of response to subunit inactivated influenza vaccine. Findings and limits, study-wide: Authors suggested few new T cells are recruited by each seasonal influenza vaccination.

TCRdb redid the calling of the RT-PCR reads with MiXCR, one entry per CDR3 protein. Of about 500,000 distinct CDR3 sequences listed, approximately 17% are singletons. Details on this clonotype: The target antigen is unknown.

The sample consisted of CD4+ T cells sorted from PBMCs, taken about 24 months after vaccination. This TCR came from a man between 50 and 69 years old who received an inactivated influenza vaccine.

CDR3 amino acids: CASSRTGANQETQYF. The CDR3 nucleotides read TGCGCCAGCAGCCGGACGGGAGCGAACCAAGAGACCCAGTACTTC. The chain joins TRBV4-3 to TRBJ2-5, with D possibly matching TRBD2 (6 bases). V was cut by 4 bases and J by 0 bases, with 12 bases left in between. The germline V gene has CDR1 LGHNA and CDR2 YSLEER. CDR3 size: 15 residues.